The 2 T cell receptor beta chains listed next were all sequenced from one sample in a study of shared clonotypes between healthy human individuals. Data came from immunoSEQ multiplex PCR; TCRdb stores just in-frame clones and leaves some out. The sample contains fewer than 3 million clones, around 90% of which appear only once. Sequences were obtained from naive CD4+ T cells from PBMCs. Noted subset: CD45RA+ positively selected. These receptors came from a man between 18 and 35 years old in good health. Some clones in this sample may be carry-over from other donors' samples.

CDR3 nucleotides: TGTGCCAGCAAGCTAGCGGGAGGGAGCTCCTACGAGCAGTACTTC. Translating it yields CASKLAGGSSYEQYF. The V gene is TRBV28, the J gene TRBJ2-7; 12 bases are a match to TRBD2. Per the germline V gene, CDR1 is MDHEN and CDR2 is SYDVKM. J lost 0 bases, V lost 7 bases, and 4 bases had no gene match. The CDR3 is 15 residues long.

V gene TRBV19 combines with J gene TRBJ1-5; D gene unclear. Trimming shortened V by 0 bases and J by 4 bases, and 19 bases separated the two germline ends. The germline V gene encodes CDR1 LNHDA and CDR2 SQIVND (reference sequence). The CDR3 spans 18 residues. This chain's CDR3 is CASSIDLIVVQGNQPQHF. The CDR3 DNA follows: TGTGCCAGTAGTATAGATCTTATAGTAGTACAAGGTAATCAGCCCCAGCATTTT. Drawing the rest from reference TRBV19 and TRBJ1-5, the complete variable domain is DGGITQSPKYLFRKEGQNVTLSCEQNLNHDAMYWYRQDPGQGLRLIYYSQIVNDFQKGDIAEGYSVSREKKESFPLTVTSAQKNPTAFYLCASSIDLIVVQGNQPQHFGDGTRLSIL.